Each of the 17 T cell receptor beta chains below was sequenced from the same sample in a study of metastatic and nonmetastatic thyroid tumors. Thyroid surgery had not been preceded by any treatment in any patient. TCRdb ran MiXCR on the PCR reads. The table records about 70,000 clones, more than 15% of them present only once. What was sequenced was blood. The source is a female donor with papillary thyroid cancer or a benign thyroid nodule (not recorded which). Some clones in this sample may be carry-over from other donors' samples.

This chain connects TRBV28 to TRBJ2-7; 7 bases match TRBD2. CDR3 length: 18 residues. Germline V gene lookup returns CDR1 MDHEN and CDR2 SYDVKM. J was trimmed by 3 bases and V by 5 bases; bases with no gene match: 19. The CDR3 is CASSPPSRLSRTSYEQYF. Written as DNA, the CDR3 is TGTGCCAGCAGTCCACCCTCCCGGCTTTCTAGGACTAGCTACGAGCAGTACTTC.

CDR3 coding DNA: TGCAGTGCTAGGGACACTCGAGAGGCTAATGAAAAACTGTTTTTT. This codes for CSARDTREANEKLFF. V usage is TRBV20-1 and J usage is TRBJ1-4; D is perhaps TRBD1 (5 bases). The CDR3 has 15 residues. Germline V gene data show CDR1 as DFQATT and CDR2 as SNEGSKA (reference sequence). Trimming stripped 3 bases from V and 3 bases from J, with 14 bases between.

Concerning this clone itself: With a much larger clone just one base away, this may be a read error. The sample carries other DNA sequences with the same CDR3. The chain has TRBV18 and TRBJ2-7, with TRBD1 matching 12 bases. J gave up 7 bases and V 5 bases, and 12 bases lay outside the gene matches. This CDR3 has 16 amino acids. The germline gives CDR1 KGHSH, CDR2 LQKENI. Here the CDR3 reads CASSTRLGTGGGEQYF. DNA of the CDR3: TGTGCCAGCTCAACCAGATTAGGGACAGGGGGCGGAGAGCAGTACTTC.

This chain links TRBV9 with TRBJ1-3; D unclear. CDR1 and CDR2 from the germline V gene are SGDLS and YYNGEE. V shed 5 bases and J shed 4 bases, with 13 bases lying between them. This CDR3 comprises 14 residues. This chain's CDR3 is CASSAQDLGNTIYF. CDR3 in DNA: TGTGCCAGCAGTGCGCAGGATCTCGGAAACACCATATATTTT.

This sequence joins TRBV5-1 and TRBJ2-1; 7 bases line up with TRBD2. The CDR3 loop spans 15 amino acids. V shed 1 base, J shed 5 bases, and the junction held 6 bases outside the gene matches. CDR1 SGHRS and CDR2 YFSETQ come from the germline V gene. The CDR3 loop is CASSLRVAGHNEQFF. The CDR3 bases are TGCGCCAGCAGCTTGAGGGTAGCGGGTCACAATGAGCAGTTCTTC.

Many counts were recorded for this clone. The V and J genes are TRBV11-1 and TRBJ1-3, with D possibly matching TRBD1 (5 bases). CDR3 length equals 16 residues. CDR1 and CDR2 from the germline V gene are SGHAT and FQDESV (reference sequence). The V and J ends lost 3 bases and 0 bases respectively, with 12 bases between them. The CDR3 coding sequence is TGTGCCAGCAGCTTTTTTCGACAGCTCTCTGGAAACACCATATATTTT. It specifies CASSFFRQLSGNTIYF.

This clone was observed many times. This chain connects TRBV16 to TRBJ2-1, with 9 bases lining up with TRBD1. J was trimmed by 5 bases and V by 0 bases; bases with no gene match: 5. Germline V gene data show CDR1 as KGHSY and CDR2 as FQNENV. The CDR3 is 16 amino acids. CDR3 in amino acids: CASSQSGQGKDNEQFF. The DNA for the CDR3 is TGTGCCAGCAGCCAATCAGGACAGGGGAAAGACAATGAGCAGTTCTTC.

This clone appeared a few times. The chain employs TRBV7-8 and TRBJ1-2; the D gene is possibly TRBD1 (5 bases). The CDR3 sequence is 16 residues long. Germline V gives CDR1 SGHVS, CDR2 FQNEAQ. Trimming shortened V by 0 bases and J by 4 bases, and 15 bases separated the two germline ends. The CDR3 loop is CASSLARDPEAYGYTF. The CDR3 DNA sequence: TGTGCCAGCAGCTTAGCCCGGGACCCCGAGGCCTATGGCTACACCTTC.

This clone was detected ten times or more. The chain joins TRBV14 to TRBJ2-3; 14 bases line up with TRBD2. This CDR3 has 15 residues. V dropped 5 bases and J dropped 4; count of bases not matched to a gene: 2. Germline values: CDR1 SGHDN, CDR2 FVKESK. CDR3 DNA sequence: TGTGCCAGCAGCGGGACTAGCGGGAGAGCAGATACGCAGTATTTT. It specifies CASSGTSGRADTQYF.

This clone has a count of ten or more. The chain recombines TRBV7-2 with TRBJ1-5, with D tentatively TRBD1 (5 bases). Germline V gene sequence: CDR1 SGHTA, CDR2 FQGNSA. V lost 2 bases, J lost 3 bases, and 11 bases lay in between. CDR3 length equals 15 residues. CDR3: CASSLLRGFNQPQHF. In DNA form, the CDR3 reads TGTGCCAGCAGCTTATTGCGGGGGTTCAATCAGCCCCAGCATTTT.

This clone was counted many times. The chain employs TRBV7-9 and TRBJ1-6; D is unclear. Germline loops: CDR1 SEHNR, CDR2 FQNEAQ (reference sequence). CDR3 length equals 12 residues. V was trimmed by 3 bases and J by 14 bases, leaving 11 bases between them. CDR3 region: CASSFDTRTLHF. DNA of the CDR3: TGTGCCAGCAGCTTTGATACTCGAACCCTCCACTTT.

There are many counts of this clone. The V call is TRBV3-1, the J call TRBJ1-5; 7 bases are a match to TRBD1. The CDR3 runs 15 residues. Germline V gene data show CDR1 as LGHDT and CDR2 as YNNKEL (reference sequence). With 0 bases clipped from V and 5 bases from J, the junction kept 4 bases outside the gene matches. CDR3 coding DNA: TGTGCCAGCAGCCAAGATCACAGGGGCGATCAGCCCCAGCATTTT. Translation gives CASSQDHRGDQPQHF.

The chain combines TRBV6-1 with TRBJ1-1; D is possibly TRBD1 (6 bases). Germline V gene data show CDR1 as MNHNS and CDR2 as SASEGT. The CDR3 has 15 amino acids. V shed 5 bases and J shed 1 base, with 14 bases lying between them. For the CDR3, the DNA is TGTGCCAGCAGTCGCCGGGACATCAAGAACACTGAAGCTTTCTTT. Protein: CASSRRDIKNTEAFF.

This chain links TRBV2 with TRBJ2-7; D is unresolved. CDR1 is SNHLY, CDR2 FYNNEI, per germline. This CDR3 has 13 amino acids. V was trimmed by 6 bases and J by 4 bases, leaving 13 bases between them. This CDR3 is CASRAAYLYEQYF. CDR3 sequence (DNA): TGTGCCAGCAGGGCAGCCTACCTATACGAGCAGTACTTC. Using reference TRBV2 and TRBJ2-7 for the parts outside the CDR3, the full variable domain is EPEVTQTPSHQVTQMGQEVILRCVPISNHLYFYWYRQILGQKVEFLVSFYNNEISEKSEIFDDQFSVERPDGSNFTLKIRSTKLEDSAMYFCASRAAYLYEQYFGPGTRLTVT.

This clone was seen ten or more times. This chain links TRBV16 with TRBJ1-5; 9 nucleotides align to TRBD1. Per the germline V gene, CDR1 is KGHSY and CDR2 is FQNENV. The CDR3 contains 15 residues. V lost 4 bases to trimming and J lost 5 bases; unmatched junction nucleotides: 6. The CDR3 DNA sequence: TGTGCCAGCAGCCGGACAGGGGATGTGTATCAGCCCCAGCATTTT. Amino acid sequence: CASSRTGDVYQPQHF.

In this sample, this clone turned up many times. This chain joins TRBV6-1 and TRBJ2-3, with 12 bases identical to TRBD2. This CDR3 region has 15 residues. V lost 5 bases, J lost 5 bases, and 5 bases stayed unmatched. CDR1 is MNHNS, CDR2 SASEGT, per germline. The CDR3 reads CASSLGLAGIDTQYF. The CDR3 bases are TGTGCCAGCAGTCTCGGACTAGCGGGAATAGATACGCAGTATTTT.

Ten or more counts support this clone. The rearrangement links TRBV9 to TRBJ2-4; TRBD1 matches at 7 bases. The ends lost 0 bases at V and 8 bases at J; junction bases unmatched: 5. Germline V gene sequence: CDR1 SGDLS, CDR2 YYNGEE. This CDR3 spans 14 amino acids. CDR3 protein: CASSVGGQMHIQYF. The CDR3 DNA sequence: TGTGCCAGCAGCGTAGGGGGACAGATGCACATTCAGTACTTC.